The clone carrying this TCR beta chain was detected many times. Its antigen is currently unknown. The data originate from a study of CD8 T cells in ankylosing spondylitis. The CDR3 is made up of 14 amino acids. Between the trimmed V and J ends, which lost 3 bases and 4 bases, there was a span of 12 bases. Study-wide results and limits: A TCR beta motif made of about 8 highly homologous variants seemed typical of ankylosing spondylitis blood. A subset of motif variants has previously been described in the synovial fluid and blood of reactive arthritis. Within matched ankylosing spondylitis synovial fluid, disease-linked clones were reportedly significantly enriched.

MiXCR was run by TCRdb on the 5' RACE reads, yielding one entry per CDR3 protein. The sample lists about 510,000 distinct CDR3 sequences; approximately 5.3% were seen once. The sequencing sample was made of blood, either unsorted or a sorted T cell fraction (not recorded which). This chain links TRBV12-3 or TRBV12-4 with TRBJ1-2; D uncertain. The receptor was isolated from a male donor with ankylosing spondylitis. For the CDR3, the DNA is TGTGCCAGCAGTTTTCTGGGAACACCCTATGGCTACACCTTC. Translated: CASSFLGTPYGYTF.